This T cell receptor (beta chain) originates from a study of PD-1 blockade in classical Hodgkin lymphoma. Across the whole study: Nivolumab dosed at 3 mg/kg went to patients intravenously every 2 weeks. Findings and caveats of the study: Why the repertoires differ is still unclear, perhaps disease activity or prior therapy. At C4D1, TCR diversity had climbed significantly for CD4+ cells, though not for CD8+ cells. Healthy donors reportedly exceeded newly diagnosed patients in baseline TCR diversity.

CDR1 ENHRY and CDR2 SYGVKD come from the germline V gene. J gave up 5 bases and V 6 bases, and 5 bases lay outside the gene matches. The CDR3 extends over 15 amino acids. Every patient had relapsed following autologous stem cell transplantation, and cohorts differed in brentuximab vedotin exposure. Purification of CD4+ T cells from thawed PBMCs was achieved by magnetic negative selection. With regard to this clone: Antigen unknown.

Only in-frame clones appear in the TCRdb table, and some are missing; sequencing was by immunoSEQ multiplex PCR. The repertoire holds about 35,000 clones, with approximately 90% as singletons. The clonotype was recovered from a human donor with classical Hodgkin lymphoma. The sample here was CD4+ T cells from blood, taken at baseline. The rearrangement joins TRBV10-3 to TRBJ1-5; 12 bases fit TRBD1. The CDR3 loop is CAIRAGTGGDQPQHF. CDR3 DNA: TGTGCCATCAGAGCCGGGACAGGGGGCGATCAGCCCCAGCATTTT.